The 7 T cell receptor beta chains in this list originate from one sample, sequenced in a study of sequential checkpoint blockade in melanoma. Indicated treatment: randomized to nivolumab then ipilimumab (arm A) or the reverse (arm B). Method: immunoSEQ multiplex PCR; TCRdb's copy keeps in-frame clones and lacks some. The data contain 400 or so clones, 15% to 20% of them singletons. The sample here was tumor tissue (inferred from file names), taken from a patient given nivolumab and ipilimumab in sequence. These receptors came from a human donor with melanoma.

This clone has just a few counts. The CDR3 DNA follows: TGTGCCAGCAGTCCCTGGACAGGGCGGAACACTGAAGCTTTCTTT. This encodes CASSPWTGRNTEAFF. The V call is TRBV6-8, the J call TRBJ1-1; TRBD1 aligns across 8 bases. Losses at the gene ends were 5 bases for V and 1 base for J; bases not matched to a gene: 6. This CDR3 region has 15 residues. Germline-derived CDR1 and CDR2 are MNHGY and SAAAGT.

The chain couples TRBV6-8 to TRBJ2-5; TRBD2 aligns across 10 bases. J gave up 3 bases and V 5 bases, and 3 bases lay outside the gene matches. Germline V gene lookup returns CDR1 MNHGY and CDR2 SAAAGT. The length of the CDR3 is 14 residues. The CDR3 region is CASSSGGAEETQYF. The CDR3 DNA reads TGTGCCAGCAGTAGCGGGGGGGCCGAAGAGACCCAGTACTTC.

The V and J genes are TRBV5-1 and TRBJ2-5; D unresolved. The germline CDR1 and CDR2 sequences are SGHRS and YFSETQ. The CDR3 contains 15 residues. Trimming cost V 1 base and J 4 bases, with 14 bases left between them. CDR3 bases: TGCGCCAGCAGCTTGTCTAGAGGTGGCGTAGAGACCCAGTACTTC. Amino acid sequence: CASSLSRGGVETQYF. Full variable domain (remainder filled in from reference TRBV5-1 and TRBJ2-5): KAGVTQTPRYLIKTRGQQVTLSCSPISGHRSVSWYQQTPGQGLQFLFEYFSETQRNKGNFPGRFSGRQFSNSRSEMNVSTLELGDSALYLCASSLSRGGVETQYFGPGTRLLVL.

This clone counts as large. V and J are TRBV11-3 and TRBJ1-1; the D gene is possibly TRBD1 (6 bases). Deletions cut 5 bases from V and 1 base from J, with 11 bases between. This CDR3 is 14 amino acids long. Per germline, CDR1 SGHNT and CDR2 YENEEA. CDR3 in DNA: TGTGCCAGCAGCCCCGAGGGGGGGAACACTGAAGCTTTCTTT. Its protein is CASSPEGGNTEAFF.

This clone qualifies as medium-sized. The J gene is TRBJ2-3, the V gene TRBV11-3; 11 nucleotides align to TRBD2. Losses at the gene ends were 4 bases for V and 4 bases for J; bases not matched to a gene: 16. Germline V gives CDR1 SGHNT, CDR2 YENEEA. CDR3 length: 19 amino acids. In DNA, the CDR3 is TGTGCCAGCAGCTCCCAACTAGCGGGGGCCACCCCGGGGGCAGATACGCAGTATTTT. This codes for CASSSQLAGATPGADTQYF.

This clone rates as large. J is TRBJ1-1 and V is TRBV6-8, with unresolved D. V lost 4 bases to trimming and J lost 1 base, with 7 bases between them. Germline V lookup: CDR1 MNHGY, CDR2 SAAAGT. The CDR3 is 13 amino acids. The CDR3 sequence: CASSFLENTEAFF. CDR3 DNA sequence: TGTGCCAGCAGTTTTTTAGAGAACACTGAAGCTTTCTTT.

In its sample, this clone is large (0.1 to 1%). The chain is built from TRBV11-3 and TRBJ2-3; no clear D gene. Deletions cut 2 bases from V and 3 bases from J, with 12 bases between. The CDR3 contains 15 residues. Germline CDR1 SGHNT, CDR2 YENEEA. CDR3 bases: TGTGCCAGCAGCTTACTGGGCGAAAGGACAGATACGCAGTATTTT. It is translated as CASSLLGERTDTQYF.